This TCR beta chain was captured by sequencing in a study of cytomegalovirus exposure and HLA in healthy donors. For the study at large: The use of the same platform for the 100 to 150 validation repertoires and the approximately 730 first-cohort repertoires was reported by a later analysis.

Repertoires were generated with immunoSEQ multiplex PCR, while TCRdb's copy carries only in-frame clones and drops some. Of some 170,000 clones listed, around nine tenths are singletons. The germline V gene encodes CDR1 SGHVS and CDR2 FNYEAQ. V lost 5 bases and J lost 0; bases outside the gene matches: 7. The CDR3 length is 16 residues. To note about this clone: What it binds is unknown.

Study-wide results and caveats: About 150 TCR beta chains were listed as cytomegalovirus-associated. Accounts indicate the classifier identified cytomegalovirus status with strong specificity and sensitivity. Usually a TCR sequence was rare, but some public TCRs were found in many donors.

The rearrangement uses TRBV7-6 and TRBJ1-1, with 9 bases fitting TRBD1. The receptor was isolated from a man younger than 35 in good health and CMV-seropositive. What was sequenced was PBMCs. The CDR3 loop is CASSRGQGPMNTEAFF. The DNA of the CDR3 is TGTGCCAGCAGCCGGGGACAGGGCCCAATGAACACTGAAGCTTTCTTT.